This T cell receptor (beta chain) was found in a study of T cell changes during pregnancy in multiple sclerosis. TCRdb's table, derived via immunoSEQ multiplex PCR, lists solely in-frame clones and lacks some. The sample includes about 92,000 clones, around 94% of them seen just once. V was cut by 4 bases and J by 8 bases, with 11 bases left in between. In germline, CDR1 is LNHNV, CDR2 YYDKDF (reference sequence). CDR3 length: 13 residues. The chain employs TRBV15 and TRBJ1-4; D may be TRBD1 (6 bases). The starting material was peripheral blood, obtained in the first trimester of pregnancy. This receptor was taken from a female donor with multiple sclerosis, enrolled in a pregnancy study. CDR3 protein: CATSTRTAEKLFF. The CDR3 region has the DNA TGTGCCACCAGCACCCGGACAGCGGAAAAACTGTTTTTT.